One sample yielded the 21 T cell receptor beta chains listed below, sequenced in a study of T cell responses to AZD1222 COVID-19 vaccine. TCRdb's table, derived via immunoSEQ multiplex PCR, lists solely in-frame clones and lacks some. The sample shows approximately 130,000 clones, roughly nine tenths of them seen only once. Sequences were derived from peripheral blood, sampled on day 0 of AZD1222 vaccination. The receptor source for this set is an adult in good health.

V gene TRBV7-2 combines with J gene TRBJ2-1, with 12 positions matching TRBD2. The CDR3 totals 15 residues. Germline CDR1 SGHTA, CDR2 FQGNSA. V trimming: 4 bases; J trimming: 6 bases; junction bases outside the gene matches: 4. The CDR3 nucleotides read TGTGCCAGCAGCTATACTAGCGGGAGGCCCAATGAGCAGTTCTTC. Its protein is CASSYTSGRPNEQFF.

CDR3 coding DNA: TGTGCCAGCAGCCACGCATCCGGACAGGGCTACGAGCAGTACTTC. This translates into CASSHASGQGYEQYF. The chain couples TRBV11-2 to TRBJ2-7; TRBD1 agrees at 8 bases. This CDR3 is 15 amino acids long. CDR1 is SGHAT, CDR2 FQNNGV, per germline. Losses at the gene ends were 5 bases for V and 3 bases for J; bases not matched to a gene: 9.

This clone was recorded only once. J is TRBJ2-7 and V is TRBV4-1; D uncertain. V dropped 0 bases and J dropped 2 bases, with 17 bases sitting between them. CDR1 is MGHRA and CDR2 is YSYEKL in the germline V gene. The CDR3 covers 17 residues. CDR3 loop: CASSQDPFTENTYEQYF. CDR3 DNA: TGCGCCAGCAGCCAAGATCCTTTTACAGAGAACACCTACGAGCAGTACTTC.

The chain has TRBV4-1 and TRBJ1-6; D not certain. The CDR3 consists of 13 residues. Trimming removed 0 bases at V and 6 bases at J, with 3 bases between. The germline CDR1 and CDR2 sequences are MGHRA and YSYEKL. The CDR3 sequence is CASSQDSNSPLHF. The DNA of the CDR3 is TGCGCCAGCAGCCAAGACAGTAATTCACCCCTCCACTTT.

J is TRBJ2-1 and V is TRBV9; D unresolved. The V end lost 3 bases, the J end lost 0 bases, and 13 bases lay between the germline ends. This CDR3 has 16 residues. The V gene's germline CDR1 is SGDLS and CDR2 YYNGEE. The DNA for the CDR3 is TGTGCCAGCAGCGAACCAGATCTAAGCTCCTACAATGAGCAGTTCTTC. The encoded protein is CASSEPDLSSYNEQFF. Combining the CDR3 with reference TRBV9 and TRBJ2-1 gives the whole variable domain DSGVTQTPKHLITATGQRVTLRCSPRSGDLSVYWYQQSLDQGLQFLIQYYNGEERAKGNILERFSAQQFPDLHSELNLSSLELGDSALYFCASSEPDLSSYNEQFFGPGTRLTVL.

The CDR3 loop reads CASSPLDRENTEAFF. CDR3 bases: TGTGCCAGCAGCCCTCTCGACAGGGAGAACACTGAAGCTTTCTTT. The genes are TRBV28 and TRBJ1-1, with 7 bases fitting TRBD1. V lost 6 bases, J lost 1 base, and 8 bases stayed unmatched. The germline V gene has CDR1 MDHEN and CDR2 SYDVKM. CDR3 size: 15 residues.

A remark on this clone: This sample also contains other DNA sequences that code for the same CDR3. The V gene is TRBV19, the J gene TRBJ1-3; D may be TRBD1 (5 bases). Germline lookup yields CDR1 LNHDA and CDR2 SQIVND (reference sequence). The CDR3 sequence is 14 residues long. With 6 bases removed from V and 1 base from J, the gap between germline ends came to 10 bases. The CDR3 sequence is CASRSGGSGNTIYF. DNA of the CDR3: TGTGCCAGTAGAAGTGGGGGATCTGGAAACACCATATATTTT.

The chain recombines TRBV5-6 with TRBJ2-6; D is ambiguous. The V gene's germline CDR1 is SGHDT and CDR2 YYEEEE. The CDR3 sequence is 14 residues long. V was cut by 4 bases and J by 0 bases, with 5 bases left in between. This CDR3 is CASSTDSGANVLTF. The CDR3 nucleotides are TGTGCCAGCAGCACCGACTCTGGGGCCAACGTCCTGACTTTC.

The chain has TRBV10-3 and TRBJ1-4; 9 bases are shared with TRBD1. The CDR3 loop spans 13 amino acids. The V and J ends lost 10 bases and 6 bases, in that order; junction bases with no gene match: 6. Germline V lookup: CDR1 ENHRY, CDR2 SYGVKD. Written as DNA, the CDR3 is TGTGCCACAAGGGGACAGGGAGATGAAAAACTGTTTTTT. Translating it yields CATRGQGDEKLFF.

In regard to this clone: One end of the junction does not line up with germline, which may come from a read error. This chain joins TRBV4-1 and TRBJ2-1; D unresolved. The germline CDR1 and CDR2 sequences are MGHRA and YSYEKL. The CDR3 runs 13 residues. The CDR3 protein is CASNQENTDEQFF. The CDR3 DNA reads TGCGCCAGCAACCAAGAGAACACCGATGAGCAGTTCTTC.

V gene TRBV5-1 combines with J gene TRBJ2-4; 13 nucleotides agree with TRBD2. The CDR3 is made up of 20 amino acids. V shed 2 bases, J shed 6 bases, and the junction held 17 bases outside the gene matches. Germline CDR1 is SGHRS and CDR2 is YFSETQ. CDR3 loop: CASSFKGLAGVSYPGNIQYF. The CDR3 coding sequence is TGCGCCAGCAGCTTCAAAGGACTAGCGGGAGTCAGTTATCCAGGAAACATTCAGTACTTC.

This rearrangement joins TRBV30 to TRBJ1-3, with TRBD1 matching 7 bases. Germline V gene data show CDR1 as GTSNPN and CDR2 as SVGIG (reference sequence). The CDR3 has 16 residues. V was clipped by 0 bases and J by 3 bases; unmatched bases: 8. CDR3 nucleotides: TGTGCCTGGAGTGTCCACCAGGGGGTGATTGGAAACACCATATATTTT. Encoded protein: CAWSVHQGVIGNTIYF.

The chain is built from TRBV11-2 and TRBJ1-2; a weak D match, TRBD1 (5 bases). Germline V gives CDR1 SGHAT, CDR2 FQNNGV. CDR3 length: 16 residues. The germline V and J ends were trimmed by 1 base and 4 bases, with 16 bases remaining between them. The CDR3 DNA reads TGTGCCAGCAGCTTAGTGAATGGGGCTCAGCGCTATGGCTACACCTTC. Translated: CASSLVNGAQRYGYTF.

The chain couples TRBV27 to TRBJ1-5; D call uncertain. Germline loops: CDR1 MNHEY, CDR2 SMNVEV (reference sequence). The length of the CDR3 is 11 residues. Trimming removed 8 bases at V and 6 bases at J, with 8 bases between. The CDR3 sequence is CASGSGQPQHF. In nucleotides, the CDR3 is TGTGCCAGCGGGTCGGGTCAGCCCCAGCATTTT.

This chain's CDR3 is CAIRELGQNTEAFF. For the CDR3, the DNA is TGTGCCATCAGGGAGCTGGGACAGAACACTGAAGCTTTCTTT. J is TRBJ1-1 and V is TRBV10-3, with a possible D match to TRBD1 (6 bases). V was clipped by 6 bases and J by 1 base, with 12 bases between them. The germline CDR1 and CDR2 sequences are ENHRY and SYGVKD. The CDR3 sequence is 14 residues long.

The chain joins TRBV12-3 or TRBV12-4 to TRBJ1-1; D is unclear. The V end lost 5 bases, the J end lost 1 base, and 8 bases lay between the germline ends. The CDR3 covers 13 residues. The CDR3 protein is CASSPQQNTEAFF. In DNA, the CDR3 is TGTGCCAGCAGTCCCCAACAGAACACTGAAGCTTTCTTT.

The V and J genes are TRBV21-1 and TRBJ2-5; TRBD1 is the table's D call and was not checked against the DNA. TRBV21-1 is termed a pseudogene. The CDR3 loop spans 16 amino acids. The CDR3 DNA sequence: TGTGCCAGCAGCACCCTTGACCAGGGGGTAAGAGAGACCCAGTACTTC. Encoded protein: CASSTLDQGVRETQYF.

The chain carries TRBV20-1 and TRBJ2-1; D remains ambiguous. The germline V and J ends were trimmed by 2 bases and 6 bases, with 5 bases remaining between them. This CDR3 contains 11 residues. Looked up from germline, CDR1 is DFQATT and CDR2 is SNEGSKA (reference sequence). Here the CDR3 reads CSARLVNEQFF. Here the CDR3 DNA reads TGCAGTGCTAGACTAGTCAATGAGCAGTTCTTC.

The rearrangement uses TRBV18 and TRBJ2-1; 7 bases are a match to TRBD2. CDR3 length: 16 amino acids. In germline, CDR1 is KGHSH, CDR2 LQKENI. The junction had 4 bases not matched to a gene; V was cut back by 0 bases and J by 2 bases. The CDR3 region is CASSPPASGTYNEQFF. The CDR3 bases are TGTGCCAGCTCACCACCGGCGAGCGGGACCTACAATGAGCAGTTCTTC.

This chain connects TRBV6-5 to TRBJ1-2, with D perhaps matching TRBD1 (5 bases). There are 14 residues in the CDR3. In germline, CDR1 is MNHEY, CDR2 SVGAGI. Between the trimmed V and J ends, which lost 7 bases and 2 bases, there was a span of 14 bases. The CDR3 nucleotides read TGTGCCAGCACCCAACTGGGGGGGAACTATGGCTACACCTTC. Translation gives CASTQLGGNYGYTF.

This clone was recorded a few times. This rearrangement joins TRBV19 to TRBJ2-1; 8 bases are a match to TRBD2. The length of the CDR3 is 18 residues. Germline V gives CDR1 LNHDA, CDR2 SQIVND (reference sequence). Trimming cost V 0 bases and J 0 bases; bases outside gene matches: 7. The chain's CDR3 is CASSIEGAGAVSYNEQFF. The CDR3 DNA is TGTGCCAGTAGTATAGAGGGAGCGGGGGCGGTCTCCTACAATGAGCAGTTCTTC. Complete variable domain (other parts from reference TRBV19 and TRBJ2-1): DGGITQSPKYLFRKEGQNVTLSCEQNLNHDAMYWYRQDPGQGLRLIYYSQIVNDFQKGDIAEGYSVSREKKESFPLTVTSAQKNPTAFYLCASSIEGAGAVSYNEQFFGPGTRLTVL.